The entry below gives a single TCR beta chain sequence along with its context. In the original analysis: Nucleated cell number was recorded as an estimate derived from reference gene primer amplification. Assay used: immunoSEQ multiplex PCR; TCRdb lists only in-frame clones, some missing. That table is the source of V, J and clone size, and D and trimming were worked out from the DNA. The table includes more than 250,000 clones, 70% to 90% detected once. V trimming: 2 bases; J trimming: 5 bases; junction bases outside the gene matches: 5. The CDR3 runs 14 residues. Germline-derived CDR1 and CDR2 are SGDLS and YYNGEE. The data were taken from a study of blood T cell repertoires in COVID-19. As for the study in general: Specimens from acute and convalescent COVID-19 originated in the United States, Italy and Spain. From T cells, B-cell-depleted T cells, or PBMCs came the material, which was cDNA or gDNA.

The sequenced sample was peripheral blood. This sequence joins TRBV9 and TRBJ2-3; the match to TRBD2 covers 7 bases. The TCR sequence derives from a man in his fifties or sixties with active or convalescent COVID-19. CDR3 loop: CASSVTGGGDTQYF. The CDR3, as DNA: TGTGCCAGCAGCGTTACGGGAGGTGGAGATACGCAGTATTTT. The whole variable domain, filled in from reference TRBV9 and TRBJ2-3, reads DSGVTQTPKHLITATGQRVTLRCSPRSGDLSVYWYQQSLDQGLQFLIQYYNGEERAKGNILERFSAQQFPDLHSELNLSSLELGDSALYFCASSVTGGGDTQYFGPGTRLTVL.